Listed below are T cell receptor beta chains from one sample, sequenced in a study of control samples from healthy donors and cancer patients. The table came from immunoSEQ multiplex PCR; TCRdb's copy has only in-frame clones and leaves some out. Here the sample spans some 100,000 clones, about 85% being singletons. Sequenced input: blood. The receptors derive from a woman in her forties or fifties in good health. CDR3s include the opening cysteine and the closing phenylalanine or tryptophan. The D gene is left open where the match is weak. Clone size is not always given. Where it is, it says once, few, many or a class for expanded clones.

TRBV2	TRBJ2-5	.	.	TGTGCCAACATCTATAATCTCGGGGAGACCCAGTACTTC	CANIYNLGETQYF
TRBV10-3	TRBJ2-3	.	TRBD1	TGTGCCATCAAAGGGACAGCTAGCACAGATACGCAGTATTTT	CAIKGTASTDTQYF
TRBV28	TRBJ1-4	.	.	TGTGCCAGCAGTCCCGGGGGGGCCGGAGGTAATGAAAAACTGTTTTTT	CASSPGGAGGNEKLFF
TRBV6-6	TRBJ1-5	.	.	TGTGCCAGCAGCGACGCCTTCAATCAGCCCCAGCATTTT	CASSDAFNQPQHF
TRBV5-6	TRBJ2-4	.	.	TGTGCCAGCAGCGCTAGGGACATTCAGTACTTC	CASSARDIQYF
TRBV28	TRBJ2-3	.	.	TGTGCCAGCAGCTTAATGGGTGCGGGCCCCGGCCCTGGAGATACGCAGTATTTT	CASSLMGAGPGPGDTQYF
TRBV19	TRBJ2-3	.	.	TGTGCCAGTAGTATAGTGAACTTGCAGGATACGCAGTATTTT	CASSIVNLQDTQYF
TRBV6-1	TRBJ2-4	.	.	TGTGCCAGCAGTGAAAGGGGGCGGAGGGCAAACATTCAGTACTTC	CASSERGRRANIQYF
TRBV7-3	TRBJ2-3	.	.	TGTGCCAGCAGCCCTACAGGGGGGGGGCTCACAGATACGCAGTATTTT	CASSPTGGGLTDTQYF
TRBV7-9	TRBJ2-1	.	TRBD1	TGTGCCAGCAGCCGGGACCGAACAGGGGTCAATGAGCAGTTCTTC	CASSRDRTGVNEQFF
TRBV5-8	TRBJ2-3	.	.	TGTGCCAGCAGGTGGGACTCCGCCACCGATACGCAGTATTTT	CASRWDSATDTQYF
TRBV28	TRBJ1-3	.	.	TGTGCCAGCAGTAATGGTGGAGGCGGCTCTGGAAACACCATATATTTT	CASSNGGGGSGNTIYF
TRBV2	TRBJ1-2	.	.	TGTGCCAGCAGCGACAGGTGGGGCTACACCTTC	CASSDRWGYTF
TRBV7-2	TRBJ2-5	.	TRBD2	TGTGCCAGCAGCTTAGAGAGCGGGAACCAAGAGACCCAGTACTTC	CASSLESGNQETQYF
TRBV2	TRBJ1-2	.	.	TGTGCCAGCAAAGAAGGACGGGGTAACTATGGCTACACCTTC	CASKEGRGNYGYTF
TRBV18	TRBJ2-3	.	TRBD1	TGTGCCAGCTCAGCACCAGGGGGCCCAGATACGCAGTATTTT	CASSAPGGPDTQYF
TRBV7-9	TRBJ2-3	.	.	TGTGCCAGCAGCTCGACCGGGGATACGCAGTATTTT	CASSSTGDTQYF
TRBV7-9	TRBJ2-3	once	TRBD2	TGTGCCAGCTTGGAGCTAGCGGGAGGGCCCGATACGCAGTATTTT	CASLELAGGPDTQYF
TRBV3-1/TRBV3-2	TRBJ2-5	.	.	TGTGCCAGCAGCCCTCCATACCTCCAAGAGACCCAGTACTTC	CASSPPYLQETQYF
TRBV11-2	TRBJ2-5	.	TRBD2	TGTGCCAGCAGCTTAGTGGGGACTAGCGGGGGAAAAGAGACCCAGTACTTC	CASSLVGTSGGKETQYF
TRBV9	TRBJ1-1	.	TRBD1	TGTGCCAGCAGCGCCTCAGGGGGCGGAAACACTGAAGCTTTCTTT	CASSASGGGNTEAFF
TRBV7-9	TRBJ1-2	few	.	TGTGCCAGCAGCCCTTTCGCCTACAGGGAGGACTATGGCTACACCTTC	CASSPFAYREDYGYTF
TRBV7-9	TRBJ2-2	.	.	TGTGCCAGCAGCCGGTACAGGGAGAACACCGGGGAGCTGTTTTTT	CASSRYRENTGELFF
TRBV10-2	TRBJ2-2	.	.	TGCGCCACCAAAGGGGCTCCGGCCGGGGAGCTGTTTTTT	CATKGAPAGELFF
TRBV13	TRBJ2-1	.	.	TGTGCCAGCAGCTTAGGGCAGTCAAATGAGCAGTTCTTC	CASSLGQSNEQFF
TRBV6-1	TRBJ1-4	.	.	TGTGCCAGCAGTGAAGGGCAGGGGACAACTAATGAAAAACTGTTTTTT	CASSEGQGTTNEKLFF
TRBV6-6	TRBJ1-6	few	.	TGTGCCAGCAGTTACTCGACAGGTGGTAATTCACCCCTCCACTTT	CASSYSTGGNSPLHF
TRBV9	TRBJ2-7	.	.	TGTGCCAGCAGCGTAGGGGGCGGACGAAACTACGAGCAGTACTTC	CASSVGGGRNYEQYF
TRBV4-3	TRBJ1-1	.	.	TGCGCCAGCAGCCAGACGTGGAGCACTGAAGCTTTCTTT	CASSQTWSTEAFF
TRBV20-1	TRBJ2-7	.	.	TGCAGTGCTAGTCGTGGACAATCCTACGAGCAGTACTTC	CSASRGQSYEQYF
TRBV6-4	TRBJ1-1	.	.	TGTGCCAGCAGTAAATCGGACGGGACAAACACTGAAGCTTTCTTT	CASSKSDGTNTEAFF